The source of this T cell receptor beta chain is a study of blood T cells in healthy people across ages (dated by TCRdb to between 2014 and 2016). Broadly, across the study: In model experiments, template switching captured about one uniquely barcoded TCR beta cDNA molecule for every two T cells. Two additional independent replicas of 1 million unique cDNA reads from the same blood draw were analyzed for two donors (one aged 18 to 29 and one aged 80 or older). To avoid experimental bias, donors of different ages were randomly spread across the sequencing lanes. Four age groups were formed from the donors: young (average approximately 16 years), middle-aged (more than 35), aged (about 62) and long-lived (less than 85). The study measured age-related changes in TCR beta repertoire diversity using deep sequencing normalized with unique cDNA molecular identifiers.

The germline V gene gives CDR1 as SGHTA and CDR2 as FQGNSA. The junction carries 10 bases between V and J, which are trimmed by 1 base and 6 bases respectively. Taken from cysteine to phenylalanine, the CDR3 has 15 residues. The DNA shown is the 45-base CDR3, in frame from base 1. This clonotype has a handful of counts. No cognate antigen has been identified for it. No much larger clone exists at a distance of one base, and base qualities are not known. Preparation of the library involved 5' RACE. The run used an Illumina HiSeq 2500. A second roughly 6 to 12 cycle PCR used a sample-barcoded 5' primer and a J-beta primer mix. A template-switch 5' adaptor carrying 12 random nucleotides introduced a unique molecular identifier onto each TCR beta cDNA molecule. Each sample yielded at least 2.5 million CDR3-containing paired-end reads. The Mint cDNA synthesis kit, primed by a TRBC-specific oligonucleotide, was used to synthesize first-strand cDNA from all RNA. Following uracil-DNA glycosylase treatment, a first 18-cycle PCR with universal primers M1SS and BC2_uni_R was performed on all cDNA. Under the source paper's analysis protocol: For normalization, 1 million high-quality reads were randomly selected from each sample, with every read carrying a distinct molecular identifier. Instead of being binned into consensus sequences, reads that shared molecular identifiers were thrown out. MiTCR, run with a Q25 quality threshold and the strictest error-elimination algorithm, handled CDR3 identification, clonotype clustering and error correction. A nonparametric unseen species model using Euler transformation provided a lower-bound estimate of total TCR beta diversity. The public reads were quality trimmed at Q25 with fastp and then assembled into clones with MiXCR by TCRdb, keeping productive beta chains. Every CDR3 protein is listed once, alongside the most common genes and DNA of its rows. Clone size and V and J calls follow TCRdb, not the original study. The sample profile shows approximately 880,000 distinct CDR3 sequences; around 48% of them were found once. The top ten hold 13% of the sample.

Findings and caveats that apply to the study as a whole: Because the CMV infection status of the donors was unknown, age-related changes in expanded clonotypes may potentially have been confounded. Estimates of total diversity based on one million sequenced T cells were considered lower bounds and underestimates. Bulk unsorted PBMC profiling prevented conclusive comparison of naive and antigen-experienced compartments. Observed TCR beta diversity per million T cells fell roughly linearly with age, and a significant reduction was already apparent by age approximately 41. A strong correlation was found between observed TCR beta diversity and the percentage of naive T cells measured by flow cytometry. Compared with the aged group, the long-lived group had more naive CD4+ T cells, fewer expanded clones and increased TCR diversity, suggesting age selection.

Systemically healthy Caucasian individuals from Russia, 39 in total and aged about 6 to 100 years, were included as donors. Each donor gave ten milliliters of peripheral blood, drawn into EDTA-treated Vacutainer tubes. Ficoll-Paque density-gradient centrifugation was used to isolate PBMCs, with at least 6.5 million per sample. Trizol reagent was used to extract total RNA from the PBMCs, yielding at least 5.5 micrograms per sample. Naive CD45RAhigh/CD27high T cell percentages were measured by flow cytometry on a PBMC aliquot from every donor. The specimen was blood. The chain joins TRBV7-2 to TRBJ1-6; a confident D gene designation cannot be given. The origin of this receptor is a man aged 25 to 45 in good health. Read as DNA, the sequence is TGTGCCAGCAGCTTAGTGGCACGGGGTAATTCACCCCTCCACTTT. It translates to CASSLVARGNSPLHF.